Shown below are 18 T cell receptor beta chains from a single sample sequenced in a study of blood T cell repertoires in COVID-19. Sequencing used immunoSEQ multiplex PCR; TCRdb keeps in-frame clones, though not all of them. This table has 350,000 to 500,000 clones, 88% appearing once. The sample taken for sequencing was PBMCs or T cells enriched from blood (not recorded which). Source of these receptors: a woman between 18 and 30 years old who had been exposed to COVID-19.

This chain joins TRBV27 and TRBJ1-3, with D unclear. Trimming stripped 5 bases from V and 1 base from J, with 12 bases between. This CDR3 is built from 15 residues. Germline loops: CDR1 MNHEY, CDR2 SMNVEV (reference sequence). CDR3 loop: CASSPSRVSGNTIYF. Written as DNA, the CDR3 is TGTGCCAGCAGTCCGTCTCGCGTGTCTGGAAACACCATATATTTT.

This chain links TRBV24-1 with TRBJ1-5; 8 nucleotides align to TRBD1. The CDR3 consists of 16 residues. The V and J ends lost 4 bases and 0 bases, in that order; junction bases with no gene match: 4. The germline gives CDR1 KGHDR, CDR2 SFDVKD. The CDR3 region is CATSDRGRGSNQPQHF. The DNA for the CDR3 is TGTGCCACCAGTGACAGGGGGCGAGGTAGCAATCAGCCCCAGCATTTT.

This clone was observed a few times. The V call is TRBV10-1, the J call TRBJ2-7; 11 nucleotides align to TRBD2. Germline-derived CDR1 and CDR2 are WNHNN and SYGVQD (reference sequence). The trim removed 4 bases at V and 3 bases at J, leaving 8 bases unmatched. The CDR3 runs 16 residues. For the CDR3, the DNA is TGCGCCAGCAGTGTACAACCGGGACTAGCGGACTACGAGCAGTACTTC. Protein sequence: CASSVQPGLADYEQYF.

This sequence joins TRBV10-3 and TRBJ2-2; TRBD1 agrees at 11 bases. Germline CDR1 reads ENHRY; CDR2 reads SYGVKD. This CDR3 has 15 amino acids. Germline trimming cut 8 bases from V and 4 bases from J; bases unmatched to any gene: 6. The CDR3 DNA reads as TGTGCCATCCGAGGACAGGGGGCTGCCACCGGGGAGCTGTTTTTT. Protein: CAIRGQGAATGELFF.

The CDR3 is CASSPGTGPREQYF. CDR3 DNA sequence: TGTGCCAGTAGTCCCGGGACAGGGCCGCGTGAGCAGTACTTC. The chain links TRBV19 to TRBJ2-7, with TRBD1 identical over 9 bases. J was trimmed by 7 bases and V by 5 bases; bases with no gene match: 9. From germline, CDR1 is LNHDA and CDR2 SQIVND (reference sequence). This CDR3 contains 14 residues.

This chain links TRBV5-6 with TRBJ2-7; 12 nucleotides match TRBD2. V shed 5 bases and J 1 base; nucleotides not matched to a gene: 4. Germline assignment: CDR1 SGHDT and CDR2 YYEEEE. The CDR3 has 15 residues. The CDR3 nucleotides read TGTGCCAGCAGAGCTAGCGGGAGGGGATCCTACGAGCAGTACTTC. It encodes CASRASGRGSYEQYF. The entire variable domain, with the rest obtained from reference TRBV5-6 and TRBJ2-7, is as follows: DAGVTQSPTHLIKTRGQQVTLRCSPKSGHDTVSWYQQALGQGPQFIFQYYEEEERQRGNFPDRFSGHQFPNYSSELNVNALLLGDSALYLCASRASGRGSYEQYFGPGTRLTVT.

This rearrangement joins TRBV9 to TRBJ1-2, with 7 nucleotides matching TRBD1. The CDR3 runs to 12 residues. V trimming: 5 bases; J trimming: 4 bases; junction bases outside the gene matches: 2. Germline CDR1 reads SGDLS; CDR2 reads YYNGEE. DNA for the CDR3: TGTGCCAGCAGGACAGGGTCCTATGGCTACACCTTC. It translates to CASRTGSYGYTF.

In its sample, this clone was seen once. The chain joins TRBV11-2 to TRBJ2-4, with D perhaps matching TRBD2 (5 bases). Trimming pared 7 bases from V and 4 bases from J, leaving 17 bases between. CDR1 is SGHAT and CDR2 is FQNNGV in the germline V gene. This CDR3 comprises 15 residues. The CDR3 region has the DNA TGTGCCAGCACATACTACTCAAGCGGAAAAAACATTCAGTACTTC. Protein sequence: CASTYYSSGKNIQYF.

The rearrangement joins TRBV19 to TRBJ2-3; D possibly corresponds to TRBD2 (5 bases). In germline, CDR1 is LNHDA, CDR2 SQIVND (reference sequence). The CDR3 extends over 16 amino acids. Trimming removed 5 bases at V and 6 bases at J, with 21 bases between. The CDR3 DNA follows: TGTGCCAGTAGTCCCGGGGTCGCCAGAGGTTCGGATACGCAGTATTTT. Amino acids: CASSPGVARGSDTQYF.

This chain joins TRBV7-2 and TRBJ1-5; maybe TRBD1 (5 bases). CDR3 length: 15 amino acids. Trimming removed 7 bases at V and 10 bases at J, with 23 bases between. CDR1 and CDR2 (germline): SGHTA, FQGNSA. CDR3 sequence reads: CASNTGGGAAQPQHF. CDR3 DNA sequence: TGTGCCAGCAACACTGGTGGAGGGGCCGCCCAACCCCAGCATTTT.

The chain uses TRBV9 and TRBJ1-2; D is possibly TRBD1 (6 bases). V lost 0 bases and J lost 4, with 10 bases in between. Per germline, CDR1 SGDLS and CDR2 YYNGEE. The CDR3 spans 14 residues. In nucleotides, the CDR3 is TGTGCCAGCAGCGTAGGCAGAGGGGGCTATGGCTACACCTTC. Translated: CASSVGRGGYGYTF.

The chain joins TRBV7-9 to TRBJ2-6; 9 nucleotides line up with TRBD1. Trimming cost V 0 bases and J 1 base; bases outside gene matches: 7. CDR1 and CDR2 (germline): SEHNR, FQNEAQ (reference sequence). The CDR3 loop spans 19 amino acids. The CDR3 reads CASSLAWDRVTSGANVLTF. CDR3 coding DNA: TGTGCCAGCAGCTTAGCATGGGACAGGGTAACGTCTGGGGCCAACGTCCTGACTTTC. Drawing the rest from reference TRBV7-9 and TRBJ2-6, the complete variable domain is DTGVSQNPRHKITKRGQNVTFRCDPISEHNRLYWYRQTLGQGPEFLTYFQNEAQLEKSRLLSDRFSAERPKGSFSTLEIQRTEQGDSAMYLCASSLAWDRVTSGANVLTFGAGSRLTVL.

The chain links TRBV28 to TRBJ1-5; D possibly corresponds to TRBD1 (5 bases). CDR3 size: 15 residues. In germline, CDR1 is MDHEN, CDR2 SYDVKM. Trimming removed 5 bases from V and 6 bases from J, with 17 bases in between. The CDR3: CASSKGSGRTQPQHF. CDR3 bases: TGTGCCAGCAGTAAAGGGTCAGGGCGGACTCAGCCCCAGCATTTT.

The chain is built from TRBV6-5 and TRBJ2-5, with 7 bases fitting TRBD1. Germline V gene data show CDR1 as MNHEY and CDR2 as SVGAGI. The CDR3 totals 14 residues. The V and J ends lost 2 bases and 1 base, in that order; junction bases with no gene match: 1. The CDR3 loop is CASSYEGAQETQYF. The CDR3 region has the DNA TGTGCCAGCAGTTACGAGGGGGCCCAAGAGACCCAGTACTTC.

In its sample, this clone was seen once. The chain has TRBV2 and TRBJ2-7; the D is unclear. The germline V gene has CDR1 SNHLY and CDR2 FYNNEI. This CDR3 region has 12 residues. V dropped 3 bases and J dropped 3 bases, with 6 bases sitting between them. CDR3 protein: CASSDSFYEQYF. The CDR3 nucleotides read TGTGCCAGCAGTGACAGTTTCTACGAGCAGTACTTC.

The chain is built from TRBV5-8 and TRBJ1-1; D possibly corresponds to TRBD1 (6 bases). With 4 bases removed from V and 13 bases from J, the gap between germline ends came to 20 bases. CDR3 size: 13 residues. Germline CDR1 reads SGHTS; CDR2 reads YDEGEE. The CDR3 loop reads CASSQGTGSQGFF. The CDR3 coding sequence is TGTGCCAGCAGCCAGGGCACAGGGTCGCAGGGTTTCTTT.

The CDR3 here is CASSSDRAGAFF. The CDR3 DNA is TGTGCCAGCAGTTCGGACAGGGCCGGAGCTTTCTTT. The chain employs TRBV7-2 and TRBJ1-1; 8 bases agree with TRBD1. V was clipped by 6 bases and J by 10 bases; unmatched bases: 7. There are 12 residues in the CDR3. From germline, CDR1 is SGHTA and CDR2 FQGNSA.

The chain couples TRBV6-1 to TRBJ1-6; D is undetermined. The germline gives CDR1 MNHNS, CDR2 SASEGT. The length of the CDR3 is 14 residues. The ends were cut back, 3 bases at V and 5 bases at J, with 8 bases in the middle. CDR3 sequence: CASSEQTDNSPLHF. The CDR3 nucleotides are TGTGCCAGCAGTGAGCAGACTGATAATTCACCCCTCCACTTT.